Sequencing of this TCR beta chain was carried out in a study of a mutant IDH1 vaccine in newly diagnosed glioma. About the study: Visit V12 was conducted at week 35 as the safety follow-up. Visit V13 came later, at week 47.

About this clone: Its antigen is not known.

Method: immunoSEQ multiplex PCR; TCRdb's copy keeps in-frame clones and lacks some. The data show about 33,000 clones, roughly 77% seen once. Trimming took off 5 bases at V and 1 base at J, with 11 bases between the two ends. CDR3 size: 14 residues. Germline CDR1 reads SGHTA; CDR2 reads FQGNSA. Time point of the sample: week 35, safety follow-up. In every dose of vaccine, 300 ug of mutant IDH1 20-mer peptide was given alongside topical imiquimod. Tumors from donors were new WHO grade 3 or 4 IDH1-mutant astrocytomas with ATRX loss. The sequencing used PBMCs, collected from a glioma patient whose treatment included an IDH1 peptide vaccine. The rearrangement uses TRBV7-2 and TRBJ1-1; TRBD1 might be the D (6 bases). The sequence derives from a middle-aged man with glioma. Some clones in this sample may be carry-over from other donors' samples. The CDR3 region is CASSRDRPNTEAFF. The CDR3, as DNA: TGTGCCAGCAGCCGAGACAGGCCGAACACTGAAGCTTTCTTT.